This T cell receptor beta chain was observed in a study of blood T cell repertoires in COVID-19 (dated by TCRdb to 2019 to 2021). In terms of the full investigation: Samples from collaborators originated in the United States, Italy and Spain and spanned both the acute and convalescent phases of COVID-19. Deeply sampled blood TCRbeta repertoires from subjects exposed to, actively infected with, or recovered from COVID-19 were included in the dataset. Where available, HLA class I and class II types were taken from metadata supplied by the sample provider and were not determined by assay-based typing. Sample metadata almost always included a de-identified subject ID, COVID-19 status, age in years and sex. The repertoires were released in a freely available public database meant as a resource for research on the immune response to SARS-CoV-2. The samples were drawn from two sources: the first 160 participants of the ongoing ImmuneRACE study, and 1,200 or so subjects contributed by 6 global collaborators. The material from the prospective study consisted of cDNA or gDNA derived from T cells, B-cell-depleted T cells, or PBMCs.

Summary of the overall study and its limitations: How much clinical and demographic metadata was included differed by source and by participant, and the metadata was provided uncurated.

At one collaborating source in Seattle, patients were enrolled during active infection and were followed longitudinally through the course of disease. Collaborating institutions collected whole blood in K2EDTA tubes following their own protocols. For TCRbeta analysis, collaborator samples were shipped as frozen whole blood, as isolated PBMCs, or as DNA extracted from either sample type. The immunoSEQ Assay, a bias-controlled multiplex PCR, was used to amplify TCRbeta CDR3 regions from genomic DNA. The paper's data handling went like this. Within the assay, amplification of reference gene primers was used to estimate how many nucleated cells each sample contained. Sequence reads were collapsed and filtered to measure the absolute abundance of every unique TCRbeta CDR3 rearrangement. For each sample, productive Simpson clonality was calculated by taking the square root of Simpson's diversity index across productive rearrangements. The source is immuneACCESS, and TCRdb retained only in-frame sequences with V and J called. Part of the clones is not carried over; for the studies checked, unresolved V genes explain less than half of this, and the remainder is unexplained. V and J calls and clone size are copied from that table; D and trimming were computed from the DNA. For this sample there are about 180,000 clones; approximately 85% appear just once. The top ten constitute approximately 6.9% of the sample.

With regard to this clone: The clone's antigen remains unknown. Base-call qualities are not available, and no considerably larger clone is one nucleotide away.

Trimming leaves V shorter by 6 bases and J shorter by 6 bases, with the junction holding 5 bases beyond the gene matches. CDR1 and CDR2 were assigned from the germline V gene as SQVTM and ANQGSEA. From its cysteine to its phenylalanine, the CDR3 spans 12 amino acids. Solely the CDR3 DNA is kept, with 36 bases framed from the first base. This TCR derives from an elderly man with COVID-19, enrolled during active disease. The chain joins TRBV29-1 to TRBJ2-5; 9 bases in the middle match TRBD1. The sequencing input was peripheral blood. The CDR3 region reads CSVGQGSKTQYF. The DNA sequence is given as TGCAGCGTGGGACAGGGTAGTAAGACCCAGTACTTC. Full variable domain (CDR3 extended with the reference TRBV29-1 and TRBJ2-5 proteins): SAVISQKPSRDICQRGTSLTIQCQVDSQVTMMFWYRQQPGQSLTLIATANQGSEATYESGFVIDKFPISRPNLTFSTLTVSNMSPEDSSIYLCSVGQGSKTQYFGPGTRLLVL.